This TCR beta chain was captured by sequencing in a study of T cells in localized non-small cell lung cancer. TCRdb keeps only in-frame clones here, not all; method: immunoSEQ multiplex PCR. Here the sample spans fewer than 35,000 clones, roughly nine tenths being singletons. Study-level results: Because only a single region of the tumor was sequenced, heterogeneity remains possible. There was higher T cell clonality in uninvolved adjacent lung than in tumor, and it was highest there.

From germline, CDR1 is SGDLS and CDR2 YYNGEE. V lost 4 bases, J lost 10 bases, and 5 bases stayed unmatched. The CDR3 runs 12 residues. As regards this clone: The antigen remains undetermined.

The sequence came from a female donor at least 60 years old with stage I lung adenocarcinoma. The chain employs TRBV9 and TRBJ1-1; TRBD1 agrees at 9 bases. The sequencing here drew on peripheral blood, taken before any cancer treatment. The CDR3 loop reads CASSPSQGAAFF. In DNA form, the CDR3 reads TGTGCCAGCAGCCCGTCACAGGGGGCAGCTTTCTTT.